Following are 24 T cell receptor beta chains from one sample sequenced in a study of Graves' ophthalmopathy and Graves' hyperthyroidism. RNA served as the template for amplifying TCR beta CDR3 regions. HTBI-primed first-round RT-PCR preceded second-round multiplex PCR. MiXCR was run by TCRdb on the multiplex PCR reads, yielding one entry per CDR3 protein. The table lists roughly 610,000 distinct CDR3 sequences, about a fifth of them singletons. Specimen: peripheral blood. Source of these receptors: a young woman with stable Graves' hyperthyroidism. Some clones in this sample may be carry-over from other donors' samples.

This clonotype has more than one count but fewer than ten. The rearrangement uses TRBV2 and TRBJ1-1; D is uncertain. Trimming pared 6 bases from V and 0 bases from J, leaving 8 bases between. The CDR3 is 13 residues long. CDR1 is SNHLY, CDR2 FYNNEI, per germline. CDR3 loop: CASSNLLNTEAFF. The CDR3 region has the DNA TGTGCCAGCAGCAACCTTTTGAACACTGAAGCTTTCTTT.

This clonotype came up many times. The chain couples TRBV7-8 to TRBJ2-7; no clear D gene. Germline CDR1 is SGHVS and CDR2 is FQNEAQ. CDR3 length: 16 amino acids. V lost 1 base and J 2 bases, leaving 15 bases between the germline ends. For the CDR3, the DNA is TGTGCCAGCAGCTTAGAATTATCAGGAAACCCCTACGAGCAGTACTTC. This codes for CASSLELSGNPYEQYF.

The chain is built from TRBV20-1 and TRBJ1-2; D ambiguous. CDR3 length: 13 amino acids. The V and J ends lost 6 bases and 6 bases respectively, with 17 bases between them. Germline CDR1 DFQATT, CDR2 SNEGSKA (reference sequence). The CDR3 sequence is CSATSWARDGYTF. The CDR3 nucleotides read TGCAGTGCCACGTCTTGGGCCCGTGATGGCTACACCTTC.

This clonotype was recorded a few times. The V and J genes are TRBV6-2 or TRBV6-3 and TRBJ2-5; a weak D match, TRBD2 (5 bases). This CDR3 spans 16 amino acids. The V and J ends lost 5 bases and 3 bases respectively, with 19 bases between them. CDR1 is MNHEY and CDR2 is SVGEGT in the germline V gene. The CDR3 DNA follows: TGTGCCAGCAGTCCCCGAATAGCGCGAAGGGAAGAGACCCAGTACTTC. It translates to CASSPRIARREETQYF.

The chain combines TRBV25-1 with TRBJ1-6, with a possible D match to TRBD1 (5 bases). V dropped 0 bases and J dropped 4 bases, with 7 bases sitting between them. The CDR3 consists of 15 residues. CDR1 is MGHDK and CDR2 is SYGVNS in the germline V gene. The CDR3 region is CASSEYGGYNSPLHF. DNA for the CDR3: TGTGCCAGCAGTGAATACGGGGGGTATAATTCACCCCTCCACTTT.

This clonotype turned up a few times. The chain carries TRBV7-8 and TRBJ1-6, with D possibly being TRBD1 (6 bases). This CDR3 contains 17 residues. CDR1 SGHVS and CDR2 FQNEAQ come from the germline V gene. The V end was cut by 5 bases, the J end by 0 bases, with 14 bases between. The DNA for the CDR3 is TGTGCCAGCAGCCTGACACAGGGCGTCTCCTATAATTCACCCCTCCACTTT. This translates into CASSLTQGVSYNSPLHF.

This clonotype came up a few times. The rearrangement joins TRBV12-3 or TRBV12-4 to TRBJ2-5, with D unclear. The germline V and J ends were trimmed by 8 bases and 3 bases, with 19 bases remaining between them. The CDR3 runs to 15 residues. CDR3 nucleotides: TGTGCCAGCGGGCCAGTGGGATCACTTAAAGAGACCCAGTACTTC. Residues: CASGPVGSLKETQYF.

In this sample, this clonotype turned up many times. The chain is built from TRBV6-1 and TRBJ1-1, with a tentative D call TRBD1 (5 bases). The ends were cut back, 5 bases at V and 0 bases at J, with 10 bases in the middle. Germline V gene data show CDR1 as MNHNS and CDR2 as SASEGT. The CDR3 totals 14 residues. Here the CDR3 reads CASSRGLLNTEAFF. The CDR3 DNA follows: TGTGCCAGCAGTCGGGGACTGTTGAACACTGAAGCTTTCTTT.

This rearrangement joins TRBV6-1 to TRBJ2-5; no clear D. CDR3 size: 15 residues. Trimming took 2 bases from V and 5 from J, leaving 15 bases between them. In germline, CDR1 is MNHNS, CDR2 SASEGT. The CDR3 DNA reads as TGTGCCAGCAGTGAATATAGGGTGGAAGGGGAGACCCAGTACTTC. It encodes CASSEYRVEGETQYF.

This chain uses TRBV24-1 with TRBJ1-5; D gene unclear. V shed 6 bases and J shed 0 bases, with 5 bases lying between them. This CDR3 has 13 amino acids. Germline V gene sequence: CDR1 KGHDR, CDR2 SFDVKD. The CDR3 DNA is TGTGCCACCAGTCTGGATAGCAATCAGCCCCAGCATTTT. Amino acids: CATSLDSNQPQHF.

The CDR3, as DNA: TGTGCCAGCAGTCGAGGAATGACAGGGGGAGAGACCCAGTACTTC. It translates to CASSRGMTGGETQYF. J is TRBJ2-5 and V is TRBV6-1, with 9 bases matching TRBD1. Germline loops: CDR1 MNHNS, CDR2 SASEGT. Germline trimming cut 5 bases from V and 4 bases from J; bases unmatched to any gene: 8. The CDR3 has 15 residues.

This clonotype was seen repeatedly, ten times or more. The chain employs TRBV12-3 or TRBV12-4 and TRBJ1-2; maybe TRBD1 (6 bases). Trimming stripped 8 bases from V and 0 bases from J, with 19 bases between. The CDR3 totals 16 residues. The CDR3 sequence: CASEIGGGRANYGYTF. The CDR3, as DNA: TGTGCCAGCGAAATAGGCGGGGGGCGAGCTAACTATGGCTACACCTTC.

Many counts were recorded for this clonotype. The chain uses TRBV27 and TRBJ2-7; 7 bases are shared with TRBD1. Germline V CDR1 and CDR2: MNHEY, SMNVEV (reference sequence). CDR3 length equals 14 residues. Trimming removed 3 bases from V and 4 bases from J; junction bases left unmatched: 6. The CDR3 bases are TGTGCCAGCAGTTTGGGGGACAGTATGTACGAGCAGTACTTC. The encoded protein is CASSLGDSMYEQYF.

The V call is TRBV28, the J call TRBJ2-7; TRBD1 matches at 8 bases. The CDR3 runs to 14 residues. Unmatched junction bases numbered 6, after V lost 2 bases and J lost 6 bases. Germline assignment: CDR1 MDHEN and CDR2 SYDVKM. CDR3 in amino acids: CASSLLRGRTEQYF. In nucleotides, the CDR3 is TGTGCCAGCAGTTTACTCAGGGGGCGCACCGAGCAGTACTTC.

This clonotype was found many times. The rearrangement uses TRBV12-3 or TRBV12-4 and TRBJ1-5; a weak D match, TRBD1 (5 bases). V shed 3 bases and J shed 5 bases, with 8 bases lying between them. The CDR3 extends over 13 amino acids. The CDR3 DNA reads TGTGCCAGCAGTTTGAGCAGGGATCAGCCCCAGCATTTT. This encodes CASSLSRDQPQHF.

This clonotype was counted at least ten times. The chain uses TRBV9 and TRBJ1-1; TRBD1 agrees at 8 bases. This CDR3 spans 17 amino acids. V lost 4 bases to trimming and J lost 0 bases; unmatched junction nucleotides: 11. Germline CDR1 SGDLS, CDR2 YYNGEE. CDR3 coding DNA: TGTGCCAGCAGCAACCGGGACAGGCCCTTCATGAACACTGAAGCTTTCTTT. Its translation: CASSNRDRPFMNTEAFF.

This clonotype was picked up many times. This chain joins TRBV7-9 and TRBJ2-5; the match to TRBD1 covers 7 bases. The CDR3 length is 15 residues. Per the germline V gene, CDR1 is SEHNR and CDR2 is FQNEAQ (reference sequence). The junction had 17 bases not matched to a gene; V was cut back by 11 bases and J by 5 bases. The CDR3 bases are TGTGCCTGTCAGGTGGGCCAGGGGGTCGCTGAGACCCAGTACTTC. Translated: CACQVGQGVAETQYF.

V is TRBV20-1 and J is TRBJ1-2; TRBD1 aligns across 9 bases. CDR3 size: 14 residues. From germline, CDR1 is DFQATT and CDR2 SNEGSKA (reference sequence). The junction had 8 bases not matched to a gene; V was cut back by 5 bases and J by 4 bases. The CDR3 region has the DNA TGCAGTGCTTCAACAGGGGGCGTAAGCTATGGCTACACCTTC. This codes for CSASTGGVSYGYTF.

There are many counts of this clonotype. CDR3 bases: TGTGCCAGCAGCTTAGCGCTGGGACAGAATTCACCCCTCCACTTT. It codes for CASSLALGQNSPLHF. The chain uses TRBV7-9 and TRBJ1-6; 7 bases are shared with TRBD1. J was trimmed by 7 bases and V by 0 bases; bases with no gene match: 3. Germline CDR1 is SEHNR and CDR2 is FQNEAQ (reference sequence). The CDR3 runs 15 residues.

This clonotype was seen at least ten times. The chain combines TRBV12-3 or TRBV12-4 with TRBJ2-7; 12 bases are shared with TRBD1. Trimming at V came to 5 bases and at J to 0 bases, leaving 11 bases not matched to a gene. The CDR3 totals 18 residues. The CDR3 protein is CASSPPRDRGRISYEQYF. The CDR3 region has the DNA TGTGCCAGCAGTCCCCCAAGGGACAGGGGGCGGATCTCCTACGAGCAGTACTTC.

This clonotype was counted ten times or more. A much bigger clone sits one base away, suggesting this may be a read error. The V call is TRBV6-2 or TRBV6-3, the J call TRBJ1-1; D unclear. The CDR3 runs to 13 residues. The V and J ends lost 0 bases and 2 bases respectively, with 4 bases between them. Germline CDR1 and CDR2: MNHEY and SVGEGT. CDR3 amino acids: CASSYSDNTEAFF. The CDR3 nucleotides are TGTGCCAGCAGTTACTCGGACAACACTGAAGCTTTCTTT.

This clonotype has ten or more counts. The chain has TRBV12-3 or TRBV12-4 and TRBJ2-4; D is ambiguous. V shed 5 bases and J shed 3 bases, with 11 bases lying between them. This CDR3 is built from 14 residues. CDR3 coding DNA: TGTGCCAGCAGTCTGGGTAGGGTCAAAAACATTCAGTACTTC. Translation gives CASSLGRVKNIQYF.

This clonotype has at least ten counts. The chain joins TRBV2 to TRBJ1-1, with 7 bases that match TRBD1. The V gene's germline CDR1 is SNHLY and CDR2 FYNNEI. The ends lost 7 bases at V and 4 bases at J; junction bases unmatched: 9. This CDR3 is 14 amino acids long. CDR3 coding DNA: TGTGCCAGCACCCGGGAACAGGGGAGCACTGAAGCTTTCTTT. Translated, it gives CASTREQGSTEAFF.

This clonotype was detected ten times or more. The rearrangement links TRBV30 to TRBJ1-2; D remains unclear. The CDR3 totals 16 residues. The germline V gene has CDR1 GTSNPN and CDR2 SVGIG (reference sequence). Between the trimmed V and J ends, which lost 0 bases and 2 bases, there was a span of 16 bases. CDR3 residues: CAWSVRGWTVNYGYTF. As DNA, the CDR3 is TGTGCCTGGAGTGTACGAGGGTGGACGGTGAACTATGGCTACACCTTC.